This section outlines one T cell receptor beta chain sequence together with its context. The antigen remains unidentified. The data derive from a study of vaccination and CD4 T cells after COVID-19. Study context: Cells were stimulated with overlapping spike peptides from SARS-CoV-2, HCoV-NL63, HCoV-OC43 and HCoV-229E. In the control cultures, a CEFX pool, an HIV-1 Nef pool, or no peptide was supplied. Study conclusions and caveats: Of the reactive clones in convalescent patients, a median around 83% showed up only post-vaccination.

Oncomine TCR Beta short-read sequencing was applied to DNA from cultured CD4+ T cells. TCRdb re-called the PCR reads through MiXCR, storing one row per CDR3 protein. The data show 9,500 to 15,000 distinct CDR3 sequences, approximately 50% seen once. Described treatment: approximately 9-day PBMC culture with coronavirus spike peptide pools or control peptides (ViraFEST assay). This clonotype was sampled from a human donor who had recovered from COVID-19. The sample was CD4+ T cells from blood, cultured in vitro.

CDR3 in DNA: TGTGCCAGCAGCCAACTGCGGGACCGAGAGACCCAGTACTTC. Protein: CASSQLRDRETQYF. The rearrangement links TRBV4-2 to TRBJ2-5; a weak D match, TRBD2 (6 bases). The CDR3 is made up of 14 amino acids. Germline assignment: CDR1 LGHNA and CDR2 YNFKEQ. V lost 2 bases to trimming and J lost 4 bases, with 11 bases between them.